These 2 T cell receptor beta chains share one sample of origin, sequenced in a study of blood T cells in healthy people across ages. The second PCR ran about 6 to 11 cycles with a sample-barcoded 5' primer and J-beta primers. TCRdb ran MiXCR on the 5' RACE reads and lists one entry per CDR3 protein. This table has around 870,000 distinct CDR3 sequences, more than 25% appearing once. Sequencing was performed on blood. These receptors were obtained from a woman of 80 years or more in good health.

This CDR3 reads CATSDSGEGDAHTQYF. The CDR3 DNA is TGTGCCACCAGTGATTCCGGGGAGGGGGACGCCCATACGCAGTATTTT. This rearrangement joins TRBV24-1 to TRBJ2-3; D is possibly TRBD2 (7 bases). This CDR3 comprises 16 residues. In germline, CDR1 is KGHDR, CDR2 SFDVKD. V lost 2 bases and J lost 7, with 18 bases in between.

The chain has TRBV11-2 and TRBJ2-1, with 8 bases identical to TRBD2. There are 15 residues in the CDR3. Germline V gene data show CDR1 as SGHAT and CDR2 as FQNNGV. J was trimmed by 8 bases and V by 5 bases; bases with no gene match: 11. CDR3 sequence reads: CASSVRTSPGDEQFF. The CDR3 coding sequence is TGTGCCAGCAGCGTAAGGACTAGCCCTGGGGATGAGCAGTTCTTC.